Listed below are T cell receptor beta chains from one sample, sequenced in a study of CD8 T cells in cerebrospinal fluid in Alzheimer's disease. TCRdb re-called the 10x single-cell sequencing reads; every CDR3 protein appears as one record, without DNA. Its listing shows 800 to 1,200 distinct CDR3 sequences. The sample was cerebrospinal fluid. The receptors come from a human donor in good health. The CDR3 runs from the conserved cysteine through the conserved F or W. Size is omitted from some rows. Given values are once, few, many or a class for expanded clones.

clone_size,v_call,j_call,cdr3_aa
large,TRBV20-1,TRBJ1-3,CSARQESGNTIYF
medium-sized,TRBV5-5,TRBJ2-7,CASSLVGQGSSEQYF
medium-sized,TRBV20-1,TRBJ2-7,CSARAETSELGEQYF
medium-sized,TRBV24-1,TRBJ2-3,CATSDLLPGGRDTQYF
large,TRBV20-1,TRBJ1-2,CSATLAGRIYGYTF
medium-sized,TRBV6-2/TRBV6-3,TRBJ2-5,CASSYDSRGQETQYF
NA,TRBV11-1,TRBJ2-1,CASSLAGQNYYYNEQFF
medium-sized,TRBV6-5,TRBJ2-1,CASSPPGHGMRYNEQFF
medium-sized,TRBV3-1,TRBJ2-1,CASSLGPRGRGYNEQFF
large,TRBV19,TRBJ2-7,CASSIGVEDYEQYF
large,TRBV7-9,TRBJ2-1,CASTPFSGNEQFF
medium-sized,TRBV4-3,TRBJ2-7,CASSSTLGGLDSYEQYF
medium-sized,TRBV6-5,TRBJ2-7,CASRAPSYEQYF
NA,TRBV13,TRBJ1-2,CASSLGFYSSPNYGYTF
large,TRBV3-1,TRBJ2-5,CASSQVEEPETQYF
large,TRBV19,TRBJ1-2,CASSSPGTGNYGYTF
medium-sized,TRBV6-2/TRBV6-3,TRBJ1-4,CASRNGPGKTKLFF
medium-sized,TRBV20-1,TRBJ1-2,CSAKSGGPNYGYTF
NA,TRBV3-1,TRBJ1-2,CASSQVWEGGYTF
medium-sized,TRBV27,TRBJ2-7,CASGRAGLSYEQYF
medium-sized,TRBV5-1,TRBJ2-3,CASSLEPSGRAMDTQYF
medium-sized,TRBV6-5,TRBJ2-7,CASRLPATELQYF
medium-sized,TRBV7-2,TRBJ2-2,CASSHWGLRNTGELFF
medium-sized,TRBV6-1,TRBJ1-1,CASSEYRLNTEAFF
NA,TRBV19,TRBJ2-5,CASSRGLAGGGETQYF
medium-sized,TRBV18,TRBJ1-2,CASSPPQGGRRRYTF
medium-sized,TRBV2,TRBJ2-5,CAFGTAETQYF
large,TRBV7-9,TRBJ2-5,CASTTAQETQYF
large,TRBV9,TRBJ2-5,CASSVGVKETQYF
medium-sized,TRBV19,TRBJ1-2,CASSKGYNYGYTF
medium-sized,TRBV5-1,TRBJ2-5,CASSLGGGGVETQYF
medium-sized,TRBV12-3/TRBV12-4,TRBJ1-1,CASSPWREGEAFF
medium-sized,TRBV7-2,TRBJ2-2,CASSPAIAGGAGELFF
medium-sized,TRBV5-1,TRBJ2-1,CASSSLEGDNEQFF
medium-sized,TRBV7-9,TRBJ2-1,CATAEGESYNEQFF
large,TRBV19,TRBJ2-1,CASSTGQGGVEQFF
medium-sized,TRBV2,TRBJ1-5,CASTVGNQPQHF
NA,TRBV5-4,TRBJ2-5,CASSSGSLGQETQYF
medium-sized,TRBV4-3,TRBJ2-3,CASSHSAGNTQYF
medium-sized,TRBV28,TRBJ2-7,CASSSVGTGYEQYF
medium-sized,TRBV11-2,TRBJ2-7,CASSFSRNGYEQYF
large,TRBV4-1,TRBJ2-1,CASSQAAGANEQFF
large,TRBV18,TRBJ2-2,CASSPLPLGSTGELFF
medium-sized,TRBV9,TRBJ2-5,CASSVGLGQETQYF
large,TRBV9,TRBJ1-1,CASSVDQVVNTEAFF
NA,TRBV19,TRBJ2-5,CASSLQETQYF
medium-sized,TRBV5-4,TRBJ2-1,CASSLESGYNEQFF
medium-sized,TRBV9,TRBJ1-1,CASSVDMNTEAFF
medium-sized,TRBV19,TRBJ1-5,CASSPGGNQPQHF
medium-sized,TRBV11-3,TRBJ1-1,CASSLQMVNTEAFF
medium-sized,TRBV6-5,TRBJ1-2,CASRRQGSHYGYTF
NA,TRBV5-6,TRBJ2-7,CASSLGVSYEQYF
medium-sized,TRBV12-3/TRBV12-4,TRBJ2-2,CASSYHQTGAAGGTGELFF
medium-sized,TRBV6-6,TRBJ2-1,CASRDSGVPLNEQFF
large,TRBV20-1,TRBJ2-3,CSATLGLAGAITDTQYF
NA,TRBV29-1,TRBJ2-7,CSVSTGRSYEQYF
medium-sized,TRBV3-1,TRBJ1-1,CASSQVSQGANTEAFF
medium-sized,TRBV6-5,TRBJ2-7,CASSYMPGQLAGYEQYF
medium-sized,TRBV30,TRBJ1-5,CAWSASLNQPQHF
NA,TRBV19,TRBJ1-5,CASSPGWGSNQPQHF